The present T cell receptor (beta chain) was sequenced within a study of CD8 T cells in ankylosing spondylitis. This clonotype has a count of ten or more. TCRdb analysed the 5' RACE reads with MiXCR anew, one entry per CDR3 protein. Of about 250,000 distinct CDR3 sequences in the sample, roughly 32% were seen once. The CDR3 is made up of 16 amino acids. V was shortened by 0 bases and J by 4 bases, with 13 bases between the two germline ends. Germline V CDR1 and CDR2: SGDLS, YYNGEE. This chain joins TRBV9 and TRBJ2-2, with D hard to call. The specimen sequenced was blood, either unsorted or a sorted T cell fraction (not recorded which). This TCR was recovered from a male donor with ankylosing spondylitis or in good health (not recorded which). CDR3 DNA sequence: TGTGCCAGCAGCGTAGACGGTTTGGGCGTCACCGGGGAGCTGTTTTTT. It is translated as CASSVDGLGVTGELFF.